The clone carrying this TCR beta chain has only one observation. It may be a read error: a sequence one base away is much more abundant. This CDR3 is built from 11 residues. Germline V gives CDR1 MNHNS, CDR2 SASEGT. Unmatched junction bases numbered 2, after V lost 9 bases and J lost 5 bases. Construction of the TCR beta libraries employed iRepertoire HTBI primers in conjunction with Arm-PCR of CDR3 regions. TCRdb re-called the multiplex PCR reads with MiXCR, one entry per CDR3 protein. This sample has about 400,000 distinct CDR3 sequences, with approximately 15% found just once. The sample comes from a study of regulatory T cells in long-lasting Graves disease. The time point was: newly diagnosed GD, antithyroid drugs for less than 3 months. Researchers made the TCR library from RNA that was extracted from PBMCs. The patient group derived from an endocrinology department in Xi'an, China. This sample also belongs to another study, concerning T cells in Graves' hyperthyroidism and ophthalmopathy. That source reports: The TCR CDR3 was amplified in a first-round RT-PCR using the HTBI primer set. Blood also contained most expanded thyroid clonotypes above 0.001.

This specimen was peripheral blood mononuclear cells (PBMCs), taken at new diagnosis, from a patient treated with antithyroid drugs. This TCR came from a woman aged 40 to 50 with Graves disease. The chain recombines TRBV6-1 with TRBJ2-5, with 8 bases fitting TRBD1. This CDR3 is CASGDRETQYF. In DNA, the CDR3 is TGTGCCAGTGGGGACAGGGAGACCCAGTACTTC.